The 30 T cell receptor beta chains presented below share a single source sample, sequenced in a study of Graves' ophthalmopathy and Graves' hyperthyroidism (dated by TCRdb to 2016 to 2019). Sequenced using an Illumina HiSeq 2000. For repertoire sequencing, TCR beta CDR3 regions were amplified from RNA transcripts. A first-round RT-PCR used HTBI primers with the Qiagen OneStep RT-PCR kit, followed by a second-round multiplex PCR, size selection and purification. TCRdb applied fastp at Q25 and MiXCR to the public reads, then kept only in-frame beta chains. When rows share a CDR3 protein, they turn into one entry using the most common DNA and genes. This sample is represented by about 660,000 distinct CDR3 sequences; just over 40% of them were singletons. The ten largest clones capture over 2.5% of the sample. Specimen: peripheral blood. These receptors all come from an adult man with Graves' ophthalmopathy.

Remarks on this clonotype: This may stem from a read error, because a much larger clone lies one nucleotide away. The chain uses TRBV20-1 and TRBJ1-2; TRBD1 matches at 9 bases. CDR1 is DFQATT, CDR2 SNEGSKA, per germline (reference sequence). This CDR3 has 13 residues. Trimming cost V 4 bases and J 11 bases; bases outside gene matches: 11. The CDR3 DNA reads TGCAGTGCTACAACCGGGACAGGGCCTGGGTACACCTTC. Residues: CSATTGTGPGYTF.

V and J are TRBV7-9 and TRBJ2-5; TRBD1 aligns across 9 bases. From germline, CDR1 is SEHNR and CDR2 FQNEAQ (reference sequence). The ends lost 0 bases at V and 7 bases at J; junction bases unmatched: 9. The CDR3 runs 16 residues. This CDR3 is CASSLADRGPRGTQYF. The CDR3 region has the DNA TGTGCCAGCAGCTTAGCGGACAGGGGACCACGGGGGACCCAGTACTTC.

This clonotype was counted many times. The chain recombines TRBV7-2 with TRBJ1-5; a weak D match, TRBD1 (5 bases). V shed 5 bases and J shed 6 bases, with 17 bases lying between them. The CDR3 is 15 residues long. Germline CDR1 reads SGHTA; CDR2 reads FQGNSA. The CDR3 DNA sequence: TGTGCCAGCAGCCAAGGGGAGGGAGACATTCAGCCCCAGCATTTT. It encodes CASSQGEGDIQPQHF.

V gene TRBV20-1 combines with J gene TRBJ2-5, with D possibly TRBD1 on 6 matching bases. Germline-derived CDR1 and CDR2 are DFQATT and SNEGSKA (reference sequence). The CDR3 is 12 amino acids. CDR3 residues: CSLRDTQETQYF. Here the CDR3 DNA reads TGCAGCTTACGGGACACACAAGAGACCCAGTACTTC.

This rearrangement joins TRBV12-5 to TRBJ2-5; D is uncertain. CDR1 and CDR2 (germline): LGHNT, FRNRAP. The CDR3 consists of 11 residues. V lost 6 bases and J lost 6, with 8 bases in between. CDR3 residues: CASGALQTQYF. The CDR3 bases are TGTGCTAGTGGAGCCCTCCAGACCCAGTACTTC.

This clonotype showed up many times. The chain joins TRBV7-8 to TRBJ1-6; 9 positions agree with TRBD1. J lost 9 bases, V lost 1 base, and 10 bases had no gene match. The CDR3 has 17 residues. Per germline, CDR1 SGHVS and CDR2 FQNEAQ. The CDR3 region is CASSLGGPGQGGSPLHF. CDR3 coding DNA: TGTGCCAGCAGCTTAGGGGGGCCGGGACAGGGAGGTTCACCCCTCCACTTT.

CDR3 nucleotides: TGCAGCGTTGAAAAGGGGGCGATGACCCAGTACTTC. This translates into CSVEKGAMTQYF. The chain links TRBV29-1 to TRBJ2-5, with TRBD1 identical over 7 bases. V dropped 2 bases and J dropped 7; count of bases not matched to a gene: 4. The CDR3 is made up of 12 amino acids. Germline lookup yields CDR1 SQVTM and CDR2 ANQGSEA.

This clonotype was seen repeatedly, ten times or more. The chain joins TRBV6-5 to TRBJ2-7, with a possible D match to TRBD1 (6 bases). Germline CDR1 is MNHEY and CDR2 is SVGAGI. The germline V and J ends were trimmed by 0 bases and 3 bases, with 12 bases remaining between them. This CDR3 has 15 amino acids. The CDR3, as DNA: TGTGCCAGCAGTTACTCGAAGGGGGAAGGCTACGAGCAGTACTTC. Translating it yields CASSYSKGEGYEQYF.

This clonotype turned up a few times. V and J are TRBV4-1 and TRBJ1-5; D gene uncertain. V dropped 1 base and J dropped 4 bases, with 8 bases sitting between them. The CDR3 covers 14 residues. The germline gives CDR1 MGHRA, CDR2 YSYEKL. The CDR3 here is CASSQAWGNQPQHF. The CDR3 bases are TGCGCCAGCAGCCAAGCCTGGGGAAATCAGCCCCAGCATTTT.

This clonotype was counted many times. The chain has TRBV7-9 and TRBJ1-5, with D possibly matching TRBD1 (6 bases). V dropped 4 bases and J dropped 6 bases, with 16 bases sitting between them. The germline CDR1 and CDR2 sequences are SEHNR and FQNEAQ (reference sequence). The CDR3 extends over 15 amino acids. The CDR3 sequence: CASSSPAGEFQPQHF. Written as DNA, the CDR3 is TGTGCCAGCAGCTCCCCGGCAGGGGAGTTTCAGCCCCAGCATTTT.

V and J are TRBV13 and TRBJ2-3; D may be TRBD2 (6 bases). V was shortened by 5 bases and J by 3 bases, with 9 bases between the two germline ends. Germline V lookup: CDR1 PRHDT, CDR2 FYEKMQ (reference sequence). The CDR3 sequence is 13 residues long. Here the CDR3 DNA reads TGTGCCAGCAGCCAGCTAGCGACAGATACGCAGTATTTT. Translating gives CASSQLATDTQYF.

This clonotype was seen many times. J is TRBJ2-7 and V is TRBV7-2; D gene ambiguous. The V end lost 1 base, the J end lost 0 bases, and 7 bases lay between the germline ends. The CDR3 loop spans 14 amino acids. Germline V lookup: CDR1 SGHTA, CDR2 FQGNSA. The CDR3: CASSLVFGSYEQYF. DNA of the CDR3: TGTGCCAGCAGCTTAGTCTTTGGCTCCTACGAGCAGTACTTC.

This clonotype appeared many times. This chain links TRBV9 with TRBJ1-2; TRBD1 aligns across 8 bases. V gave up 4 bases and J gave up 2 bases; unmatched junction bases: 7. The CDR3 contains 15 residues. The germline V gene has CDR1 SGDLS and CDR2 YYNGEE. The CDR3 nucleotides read TGTGCCAGCAGCTCGCACAGGGGGGGGAACTATGGCTACACCTTC. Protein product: CASSSHRGGNYGYTF.

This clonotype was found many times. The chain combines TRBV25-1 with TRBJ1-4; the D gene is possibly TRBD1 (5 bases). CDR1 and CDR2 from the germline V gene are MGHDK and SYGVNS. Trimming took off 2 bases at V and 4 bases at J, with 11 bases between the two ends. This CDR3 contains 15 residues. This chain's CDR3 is CASSEGEGVNEKLFF. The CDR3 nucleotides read TGTGCCAGCAGTGAAGGAGAAGGGGTTAATGAAAAACTGTTTTTT.

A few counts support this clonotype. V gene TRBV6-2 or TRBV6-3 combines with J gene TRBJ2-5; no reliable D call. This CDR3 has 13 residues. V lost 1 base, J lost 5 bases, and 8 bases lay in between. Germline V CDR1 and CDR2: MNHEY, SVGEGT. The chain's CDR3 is CASSYFTRETQYF. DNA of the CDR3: TGTGCCAGCAGTTACTTTACCCGGGAGACCCAGTACTTC.

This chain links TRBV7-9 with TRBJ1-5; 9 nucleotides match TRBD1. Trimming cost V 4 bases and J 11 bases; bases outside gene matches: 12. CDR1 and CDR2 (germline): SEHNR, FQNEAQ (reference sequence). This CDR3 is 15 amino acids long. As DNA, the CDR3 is TGTGCCAGCAGCTCGCTACAGGGGGCGTCGGAGACCCAGCATTTT. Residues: CASSSLQGASETQHF.

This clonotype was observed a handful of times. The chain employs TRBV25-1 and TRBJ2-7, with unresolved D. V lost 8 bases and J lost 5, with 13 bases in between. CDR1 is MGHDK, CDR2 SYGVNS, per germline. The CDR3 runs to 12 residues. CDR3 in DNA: TGTGCCAGCTCACCAGGAATGAACGAGCAGTACTTC. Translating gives CASSPGMNEQYF.

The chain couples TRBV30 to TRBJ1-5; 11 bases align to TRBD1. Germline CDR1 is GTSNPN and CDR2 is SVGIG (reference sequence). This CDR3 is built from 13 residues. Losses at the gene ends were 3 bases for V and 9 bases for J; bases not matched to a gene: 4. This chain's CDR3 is CAWRAGTGGPQHF. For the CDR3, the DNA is TGTGCCTGGAGGGCCGGGACAGGGGGGCCCCAGCATTTT.

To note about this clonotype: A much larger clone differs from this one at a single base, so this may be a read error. This CDR3 reads CASSLGDRGQYF. DNA of the CDR3: TGTGCCAGCAGCTTAGGGGACAGGGGGCAGTACTTC. V usage is TRBV13 and J usage is TRBJ2-7, with 9 bases lining up with TRBD1. The CDR3 covers 12 residues. Germline-derived CDR1 and CDR2 are PRHDT and FYEKMQ (reference sequence). After removal of 0 bases from V and 9 bases from J, the junction contained 0 bases not matched to a gene.

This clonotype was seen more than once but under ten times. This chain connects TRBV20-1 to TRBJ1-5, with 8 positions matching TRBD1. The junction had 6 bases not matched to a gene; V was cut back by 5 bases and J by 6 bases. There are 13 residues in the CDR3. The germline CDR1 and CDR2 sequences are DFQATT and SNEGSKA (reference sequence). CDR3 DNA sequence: TGCAGTGCTGCCCCCAGGGGGCCTCAGCCCCAGCATTTT. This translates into CSAAPRGPQPQHF.

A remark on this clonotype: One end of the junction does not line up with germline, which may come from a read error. Here the CDR3 reads CASSTTGGANYGYTF. The DNA for the CDR3 is TGTGCCAGCAGTACGACAGGGGGAGCTAACTATGGCTACACCTTC. The chain couples TRBV10-3 to TRBJ1-2; 9 bases match TRBD1. Germline V CDR1 and CDR2: ENHRY, SYGVKD. The CDR3 runs to 15 residues.

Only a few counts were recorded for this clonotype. CDR3 sequence reads: CASKSGGMNTEAFF. CDR3 coding DNA: TGCGCCAGCAAGTCGGGCGGAATGAACACTGAAGCTTTCTTT. The chain combines TRBV5-1 with TRBJ1-1; D unresolved. The length of the CDR3 is 14 residues. The germline CDR1 and CDR2 sequences are SGHRS and YFSETQ. V was pared by 6 bases and J by 0 bases, with 12 bases between.

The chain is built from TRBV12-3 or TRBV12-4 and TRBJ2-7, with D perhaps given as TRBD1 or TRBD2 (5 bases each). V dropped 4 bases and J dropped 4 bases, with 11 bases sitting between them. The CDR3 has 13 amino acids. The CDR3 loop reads CASSSGTLYEQYF. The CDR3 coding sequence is TGTGCCAGCAGTTCCGGGACCCTATACGAGCAGTACTTC.

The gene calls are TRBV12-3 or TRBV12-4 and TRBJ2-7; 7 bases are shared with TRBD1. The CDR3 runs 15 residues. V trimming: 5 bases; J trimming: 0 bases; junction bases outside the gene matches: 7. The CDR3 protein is CASSPYRGPSYEQYF. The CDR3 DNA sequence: TGTGCCAGCAGTCCTTACAGGGGCCCCTCCTACGAGCAGTACTTC.

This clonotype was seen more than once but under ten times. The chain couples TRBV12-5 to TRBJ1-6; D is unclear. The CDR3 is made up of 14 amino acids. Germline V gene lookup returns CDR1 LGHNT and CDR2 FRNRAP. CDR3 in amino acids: CASSQYSYNSPLHF. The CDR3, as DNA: TGTGCCAGCAGTCAATACTCCTATAATTCACCCCTCCACTTT.

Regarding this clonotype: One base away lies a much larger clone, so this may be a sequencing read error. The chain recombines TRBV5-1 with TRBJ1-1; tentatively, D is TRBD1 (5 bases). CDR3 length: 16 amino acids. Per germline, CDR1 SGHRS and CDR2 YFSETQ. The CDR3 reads CASSSMTVGPNTEALF. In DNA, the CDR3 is TGCGCCAGCAGCTCCATGACAGTAGGACCGAACACTGAAGCTCTCTTT.

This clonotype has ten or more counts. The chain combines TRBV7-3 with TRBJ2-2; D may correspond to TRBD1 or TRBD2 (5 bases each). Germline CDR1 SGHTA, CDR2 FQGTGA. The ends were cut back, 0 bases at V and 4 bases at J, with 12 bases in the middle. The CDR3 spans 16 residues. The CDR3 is CASSLTPGRSTGELFF. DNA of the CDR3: TGTGCCAGCAGCTTAACCCCGGGACGGAGCACCGGGGAGCTGTTTTTT.

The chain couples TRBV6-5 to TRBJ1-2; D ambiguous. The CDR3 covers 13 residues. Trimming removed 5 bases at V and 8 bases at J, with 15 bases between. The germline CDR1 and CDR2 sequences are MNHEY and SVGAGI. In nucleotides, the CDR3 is TGTGCCAGCAGTGAAGAACAATCGGGGGGCTACACCTTC. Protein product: CASSEEQSGGYTF.

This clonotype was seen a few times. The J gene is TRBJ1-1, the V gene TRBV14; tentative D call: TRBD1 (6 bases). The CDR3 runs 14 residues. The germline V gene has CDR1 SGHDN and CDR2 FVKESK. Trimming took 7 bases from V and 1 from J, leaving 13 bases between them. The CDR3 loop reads CASTPRTENTEAFF. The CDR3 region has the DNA TGTGCCAGCACCCCCAGGACAGAGAACACTGAAGCTTTCTTT.

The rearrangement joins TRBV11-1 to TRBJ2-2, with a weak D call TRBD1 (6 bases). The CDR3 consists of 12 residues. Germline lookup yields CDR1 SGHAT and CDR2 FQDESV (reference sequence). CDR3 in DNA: TGTGCTTTCAGGGGCGGAACCGGGGAGCTGTTTTTT. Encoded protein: CAFRGGTGELFF.